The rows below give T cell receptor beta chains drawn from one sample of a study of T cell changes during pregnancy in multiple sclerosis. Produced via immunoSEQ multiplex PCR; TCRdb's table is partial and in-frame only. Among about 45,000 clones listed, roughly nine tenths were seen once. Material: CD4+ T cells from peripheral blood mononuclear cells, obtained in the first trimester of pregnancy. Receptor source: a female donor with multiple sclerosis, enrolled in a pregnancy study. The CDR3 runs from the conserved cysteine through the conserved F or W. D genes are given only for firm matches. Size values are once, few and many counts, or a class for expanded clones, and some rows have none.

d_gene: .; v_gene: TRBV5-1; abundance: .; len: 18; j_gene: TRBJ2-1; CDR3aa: CARSSYKIGGLSYNEQFF; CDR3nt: TGCGCCAGGAGTAGTTATAAGATTGGGGGCCTCTCCTACAATGAGCAGTTCTTC
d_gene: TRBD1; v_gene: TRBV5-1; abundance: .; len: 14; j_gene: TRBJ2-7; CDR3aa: CASSLWDRVSEQYF; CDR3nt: TGCGCCAGCAGCTTGTGGGACAGGGTATCCGAGCAGTACTTC
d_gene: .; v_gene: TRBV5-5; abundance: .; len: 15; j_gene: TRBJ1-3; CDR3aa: CASSLAGQTGNTIYF; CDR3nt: TGTGCCAGCAGCTTGGCCGGACAGACTGGAAACACCATATATTTT
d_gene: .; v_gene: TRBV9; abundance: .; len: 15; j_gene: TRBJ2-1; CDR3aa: CASSVDPGLLNEQFF; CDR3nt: TGTGCCAGCAGCGTAGACCCAGGGCTCCTCAATGAGCAGTTCTTC
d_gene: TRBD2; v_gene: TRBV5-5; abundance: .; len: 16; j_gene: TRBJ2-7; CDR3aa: CASSLIMGTGGYEQYF; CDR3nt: TGTGCCAGCAGCTTGATTATGGGTACGGGAGGCTACGAGCAGTACTTC
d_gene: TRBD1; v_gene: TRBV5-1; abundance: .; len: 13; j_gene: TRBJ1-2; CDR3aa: CASSLGTGEGYTF; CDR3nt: TGCGCCAGCAGCTTGGGGACAGGGGAAGGCTACACCTTC
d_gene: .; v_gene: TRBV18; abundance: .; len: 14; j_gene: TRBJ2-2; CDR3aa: CASSRQELTGELFF; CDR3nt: TGTGCCAGCTCCCGTCAAGAGTTAACCGGGGAGCTGTTTTTT
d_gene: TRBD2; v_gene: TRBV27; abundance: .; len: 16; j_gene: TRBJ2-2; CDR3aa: CASSFGLAVNTGELFF; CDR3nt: TGTGCCAGCAGTTTTGGACTAGCGGTGAACACCGGGGAGCTGTTTTTT
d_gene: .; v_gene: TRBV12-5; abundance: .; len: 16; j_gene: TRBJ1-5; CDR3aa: CASGLVVRGSSQPQHF; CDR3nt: TGTGCTAGTGGTTTGGTAGTACGGGGGTCGAGTCAGCCCCAGCATTTT
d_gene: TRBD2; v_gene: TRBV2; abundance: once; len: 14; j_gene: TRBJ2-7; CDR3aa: CASRVAGVNYEQYF; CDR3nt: TGTGCCAGCAGGGTAGCGGGAGTAAACTACGAGCAGTACTTC
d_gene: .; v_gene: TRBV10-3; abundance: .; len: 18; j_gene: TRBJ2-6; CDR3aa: CAIKSQTGVNSGANVLTF; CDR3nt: TGTGCCATCAAGAGTCAAACAGGCGTAAACTCTGGGGCCAACGTCCTGACTTTC
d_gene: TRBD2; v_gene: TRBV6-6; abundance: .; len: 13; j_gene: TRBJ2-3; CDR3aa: CASNTGGPDTQYF; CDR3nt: TGTGCCAGCAATACGGGAGGACCAGATACGCAGTATTTT
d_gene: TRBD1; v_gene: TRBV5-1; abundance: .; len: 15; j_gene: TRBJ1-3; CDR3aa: CASSLGQGGGNTIYF; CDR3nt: TGCGCCAGCAGCCTCGGACAGGGCGGAGGAAACACCATATATTTT
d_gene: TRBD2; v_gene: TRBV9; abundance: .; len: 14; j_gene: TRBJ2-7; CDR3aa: CASSVSAGVREQYF; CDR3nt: TGTGCCAGCAGCGTATCAGCGGGAGTGCGCGAGCAGTACTTC
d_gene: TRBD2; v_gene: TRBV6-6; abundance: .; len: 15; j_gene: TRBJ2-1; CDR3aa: CASTWGGSRYNEQFF; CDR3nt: TGTGCCAGCACCTGGGGGGGATCGAGGTACAATGAGCAGTTCTTC
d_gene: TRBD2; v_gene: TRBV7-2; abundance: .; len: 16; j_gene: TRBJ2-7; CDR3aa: CASSLRLGGSSYEQYF; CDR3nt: TGTGCCAGCAGTCTCCGTTTGGGCGGGAGCTCCTACGAGCAGTACTTC
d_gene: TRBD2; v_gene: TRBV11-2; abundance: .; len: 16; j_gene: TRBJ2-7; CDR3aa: CASRDIGLAGGHEQYF; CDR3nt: TGTGCCAGCAGAGACATCGGACTAGCGGGAGGGCACGAGCAGTACTTC
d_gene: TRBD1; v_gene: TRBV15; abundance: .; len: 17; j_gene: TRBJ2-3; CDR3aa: CATSREFGTGGTDTQYF; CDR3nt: TGTGCCACCAGCAGAGAGTTCGGGACAGGGGGCACAGATACGCAGTATTTT